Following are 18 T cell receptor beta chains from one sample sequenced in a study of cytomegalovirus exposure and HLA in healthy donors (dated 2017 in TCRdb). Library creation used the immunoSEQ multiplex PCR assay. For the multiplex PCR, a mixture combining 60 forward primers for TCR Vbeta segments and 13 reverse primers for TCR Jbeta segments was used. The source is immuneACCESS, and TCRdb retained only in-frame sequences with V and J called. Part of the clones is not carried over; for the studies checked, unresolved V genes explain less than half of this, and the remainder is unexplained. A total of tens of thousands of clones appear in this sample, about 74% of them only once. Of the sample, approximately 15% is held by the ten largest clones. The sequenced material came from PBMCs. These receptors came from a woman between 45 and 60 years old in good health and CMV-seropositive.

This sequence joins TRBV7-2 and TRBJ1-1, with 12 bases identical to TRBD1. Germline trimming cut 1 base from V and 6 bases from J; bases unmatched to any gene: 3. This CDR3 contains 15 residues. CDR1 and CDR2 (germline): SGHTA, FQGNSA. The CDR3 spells CASSLVGTGGSEAFF. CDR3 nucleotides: TGTGCCAGCAGCTTAGTAGGGACAGGGGGCTCTGAAGCTTTCTTT. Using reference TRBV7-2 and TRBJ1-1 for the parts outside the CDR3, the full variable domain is GAGVSQSPSNKVTEKGKDVELRCDPISGHTALYWYRQSLGQGLEFLIYFQGNSAPDKSGLPSDRFSAERTGGSVSTLTIQRTQQEDSAVYLCASSLVGTGGSEAFFGQGTRLTVV.

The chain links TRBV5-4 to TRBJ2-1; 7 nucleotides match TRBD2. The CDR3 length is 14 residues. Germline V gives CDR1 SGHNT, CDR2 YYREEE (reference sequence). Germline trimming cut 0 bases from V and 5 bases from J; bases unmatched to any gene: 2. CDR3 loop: CASSLGTRDNEQFF. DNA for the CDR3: TGTGCCAGCAGCTTGGGGACTAGAGACAATGAGCAGTTCTTC.

The CDR3 sequence: CATSKEVRDYEQYF. The CDR3 bases are TGTGCCACCAGCAAAGAAGTTCGGGACTACGAGCAGTACTTC. V gene TRBV15 combines with J gene TRBJ2-5; tentative D call: TRBD2 (5 bases). Matching the DNA end better, TRBJ2-7 makes the J call doubtful. The length of the CDR3 is 14 residues. Looked up from germline, CDR1 is LNHNV and CDR2 is YYDKDF (reference sequence).

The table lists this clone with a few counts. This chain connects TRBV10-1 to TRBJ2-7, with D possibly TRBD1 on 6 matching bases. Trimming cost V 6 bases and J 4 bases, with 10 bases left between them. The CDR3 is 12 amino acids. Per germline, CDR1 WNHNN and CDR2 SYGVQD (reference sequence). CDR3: CASSQTGYEQYF. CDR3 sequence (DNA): TGCGCCAGCAGCCAGACAGGTTACGAGCAGTACTTC.

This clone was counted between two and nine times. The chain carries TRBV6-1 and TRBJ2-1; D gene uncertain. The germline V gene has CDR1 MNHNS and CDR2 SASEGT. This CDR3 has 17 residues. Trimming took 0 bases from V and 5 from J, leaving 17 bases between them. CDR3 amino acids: CASSEADNPWQDNEQFF. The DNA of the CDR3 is TGTGCCAGCAGTGAAGCAGATAATCCATGGCAGGACAATGAGCAGTTCTTC.

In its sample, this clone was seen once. The DNA of the CDR3 is TGCGCCAGCAGCCAAGAGGTCAGCTACTACGAGCAGTACTTC. As protein: CASSQEVSYYEQYF. This chain links TRBV4-3 with TRBJ2-5; D is ambiguous. Matching the DNA end better, TRBJ2-7 makes the J call doubtful. The CDR3 extends over 14 amino acids. Germline V gene lookup returns CDR1 LGHNA and CDR2 YSLEER.

The CDR3 DNA sequence: TGTGCCAGCAGCTTAGTCGGGGGGTTGGAAACTGAAGCTTTCTTT. It is translated as CASSLVGGLETEAFF. The genes are TRBV11-2 and TRBJ1-1; tentative D call: TRBD1 (5 bases). Germline V gene data show CDR1 as SGHAT and CDR2 as FQNNGV. This CDR3 is 15 amino acids long. V lost 1 base and J lost 5, with 14 bases in between.

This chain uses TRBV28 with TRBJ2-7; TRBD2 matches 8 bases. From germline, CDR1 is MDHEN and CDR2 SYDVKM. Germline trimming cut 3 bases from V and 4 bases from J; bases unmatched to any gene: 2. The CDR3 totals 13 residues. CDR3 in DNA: TGTGCCAGCAGTTTCCTAGCGGGTTACGAGCAGTACTTC. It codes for CASSFLAGYEQYF.

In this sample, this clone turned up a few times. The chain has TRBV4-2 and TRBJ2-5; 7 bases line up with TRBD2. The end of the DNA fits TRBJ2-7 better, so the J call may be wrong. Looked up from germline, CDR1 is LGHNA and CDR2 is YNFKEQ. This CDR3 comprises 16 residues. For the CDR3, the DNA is TGTGCCAGCAGCCAACCCGGGAGGACCAGCTCCTACGAGCAGTACTTC. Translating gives CASSQPGRTSSYEQYF.

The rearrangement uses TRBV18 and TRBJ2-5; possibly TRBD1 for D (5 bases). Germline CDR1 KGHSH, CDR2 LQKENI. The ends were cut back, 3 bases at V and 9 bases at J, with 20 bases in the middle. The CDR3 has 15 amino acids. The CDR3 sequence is CASSPLRTQGEAQYF. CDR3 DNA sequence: TGTGCCAGCTCACCTCTCCGCACGCAGGGTGAGGCCCAGTACTTC.

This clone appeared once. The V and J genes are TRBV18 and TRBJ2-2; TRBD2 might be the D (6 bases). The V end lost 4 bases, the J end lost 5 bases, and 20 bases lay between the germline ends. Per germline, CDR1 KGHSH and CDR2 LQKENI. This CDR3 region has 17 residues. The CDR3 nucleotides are TGTGCCAGCTCACGATCTCAGGCGGGGATAGAAACCGGGGAGCTGTTTTTT. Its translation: CASSRSQAGIETGELFF.

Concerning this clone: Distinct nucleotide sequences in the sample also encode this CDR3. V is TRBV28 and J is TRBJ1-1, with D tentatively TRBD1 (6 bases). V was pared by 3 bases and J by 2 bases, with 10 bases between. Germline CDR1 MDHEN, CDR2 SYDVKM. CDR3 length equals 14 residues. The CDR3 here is CASSFRGSNTEAFF. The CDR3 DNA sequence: TGTGCCAGCAGTTTCAGGGGATCCAACACTGAAGCTTTCTTT.

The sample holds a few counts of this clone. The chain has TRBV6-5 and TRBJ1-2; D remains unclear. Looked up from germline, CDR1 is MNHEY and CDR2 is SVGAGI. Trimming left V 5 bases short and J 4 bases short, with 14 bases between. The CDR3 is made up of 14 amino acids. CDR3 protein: CASSPLEEIYGYTF. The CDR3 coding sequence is TGTGCCAGCAGTCCCCTGGAGGAGATCTATGGCTACACCTTC.

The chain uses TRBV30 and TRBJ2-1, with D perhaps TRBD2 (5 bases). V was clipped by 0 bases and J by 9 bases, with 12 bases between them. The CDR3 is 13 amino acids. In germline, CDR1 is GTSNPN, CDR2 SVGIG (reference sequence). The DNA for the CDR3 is TGTGCCTGGAGTGTACTGTGGAGGAGTGAGCAGTTCTTC. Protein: CAWSVLWRSEQFF.

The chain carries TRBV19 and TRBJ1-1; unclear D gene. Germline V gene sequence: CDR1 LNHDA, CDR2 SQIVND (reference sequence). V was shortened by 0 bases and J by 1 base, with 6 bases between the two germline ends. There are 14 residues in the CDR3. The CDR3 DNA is TGTGCCAGTAGTATAGAGGGGAGGAACACTGAAGCTTTCTTT. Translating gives CASSIEGRNTEAFF.

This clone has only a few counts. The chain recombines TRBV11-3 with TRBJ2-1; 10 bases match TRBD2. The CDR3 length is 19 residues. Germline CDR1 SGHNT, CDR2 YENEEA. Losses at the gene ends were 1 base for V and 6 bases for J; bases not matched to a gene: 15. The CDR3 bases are TGTGCCAGCAGCTTAGCCCACGGGATCGGGACTAGCGACACCAATGAGCAGTTCTTC. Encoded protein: CASSLAHGIGTSDTNEQFF.

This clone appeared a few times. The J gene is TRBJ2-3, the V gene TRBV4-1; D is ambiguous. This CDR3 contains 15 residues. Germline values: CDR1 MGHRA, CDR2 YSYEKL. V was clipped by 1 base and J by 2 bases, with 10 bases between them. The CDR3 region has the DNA TGCGCCAGCAGCCAAGTGGTAGCCTTCACAGATACGCAGTATTTT. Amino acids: CASSQVVAFTDTQYF.

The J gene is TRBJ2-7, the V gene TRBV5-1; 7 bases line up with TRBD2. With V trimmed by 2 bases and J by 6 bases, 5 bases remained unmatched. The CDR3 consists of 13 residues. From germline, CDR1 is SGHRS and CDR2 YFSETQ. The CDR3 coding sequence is TGCGCCAGCAGCTTCGGATCGGGGGGCGAGCAGTACTTC. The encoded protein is CASSFGSGGEQYF.